This TCR beta chain is from a study of blood T cell repertoires in COVID-19. The wider study: PBMCs, B-cell-depleted T cells, or T cells provided the cDNA or gDNA that made up the material.

Germline CDR1 is MNHEY and CDR2 is SVGEGT. The V segment lost 2 bases and the J segment 2 bases; nucleotides outside the gene matches: 15. The CDR3 loop spans 18 amino acids. Data came from immunoSEQ multiplex PCR; TCRdb stores just in-frame clones and leaves some out. The table has about 120,000 clones, just over 85% seen once. This sequence joins TRBV6-2 or TRBV6-3 and TRBJ2-7, with 7 nucleotides matching TRBD2. Sequences were obtained from peripheral blood. This TCR derives from a woman aged 45-60 years with active or convalescent COVID-19. CDR3: CASSYTGGGPHRPYEQYF. CDR3 in DNA: TGTGCCAGCAGTTACACCGGGGGAGGGCCTCACCGGCCCTACGAGCAGTACTTC.